This T cell receptor (beta chain) was identified in a study of T cell changes during pregnancy in multiple sclerosis. Germline V gives CDR1 SEHNR, CDR2 FQNEAQ (reference sequence). This CDR3 is built from 17 residues. The junction had 10 bases not matched to a gene; V was cut back by 5 bases and J by 0 bases. Sequencing was performed with immunoSEQ multiplex PCR; in TCRdb, only in-frame clones are kept and a portion is missing. The sample consists of some 80,000 clones, nearly 95% of them appearing once. The receptor was isolated from a female donor with multiple sclerosis, enrolled in a pregnancy study. The sequences come from CD4+ T cells from peripheral blood mononuclear cells, collected after pregnancy. This chain uses TRBV7-9 with TRBJ1-3; TRBD1 aligns across 7 bases. The CDR3 bases are TGTGCCAGCAGCGAATGGGACAGCGACATCTCTGGAAACACCATATATTTT. Residues: CASSEWDSDISGNTIYF.